This T cell receptor beta chain was recorded in a study of T cells expressing NK-cell markers. The overall study: CD3+CD56+NKG2C+, CD3+CD56+NKG2C- and CD3+CD56-NKG2C+ T cells, once sorted, supplied the TCR beta repertoires. Study-wide results and caveats: The CD3+CD56-NKG2C+ fraction of a handful of donors was also led by these clonotypes.

A 5'RACE template switching approach incorporating UMIs was used to make TCR beta cDNA. TCRdb processed the 5' RACE reads again and assigns one entry to each CDR3 protein, with no DNA. Its table records 250,000 or so distinct CDR3 sequences. As for this clonotype: Antigen specificity is unknown.

Germline-derived CDR1 and CDR2 are SGHKS and YYEKEE (reference sequence). The CDR3 length is 14 residues. The sample taken for sequencing was blood T cells: a sorted CD56 or NKG2C T cell subset, CD4+ or CD8+ T cells, or bulk PBMC T cells (not recorded which). The clonotype comes from a woman between 18 and 70 years old in good health. This chain joins TRBV5-5 and TRBJ2-3; TCRdb selects TRBD2, and the lack of DNA leaves this call unchecked. The CDR3 sequence is CASSLPSDTDTQYF. Looking up the rest from reference TRBV5-5 and TRBJ2-3 gives the full variable domain: DAGVTQSPTHLIKTRGQQVTLRCSPISGHKSVSWYQQVLGQGPQFIFQYYEKEERGRGNFPDRFSARQFPNYSSELNVNALLLGDSALYLCASSLPSDTDTQYFGPGTRLTVL.